This TCR beta chain was obtained from a study of chronic HIV infection and antiretroviral therapy. This clonotype was found a few times. TCRdb fed the 5' RACE reads into MiXCR, producing one record per CDR3 protein. This table holds 39,000 or so distinct CDR3 sequences, roughly 8.8% found once. CDR1 and CDR2 from the germline V gene are KGHSH and LQKENI. Deletions cut 2 bases from V and 0 bases from J, with 7 bases between. This CDR3 is built from 15 residues. The sequence was collected from an adult who had HIV and had not received antiretroviral therapy, or was an uninfected healthy control (not recorded which). The sample taken for sequencing was peripheral blood. The rearrangement uses TRBV18 and TRBJ2-2; D is perhaps TRBD1 (5 bases). In nucleotides, the CDR3 is TGTGCCAGCTCACCAGGGGCCGCGAACACCGGGGAGCTGTTTTTT. Protein product: CASSPGAANTGELFF.